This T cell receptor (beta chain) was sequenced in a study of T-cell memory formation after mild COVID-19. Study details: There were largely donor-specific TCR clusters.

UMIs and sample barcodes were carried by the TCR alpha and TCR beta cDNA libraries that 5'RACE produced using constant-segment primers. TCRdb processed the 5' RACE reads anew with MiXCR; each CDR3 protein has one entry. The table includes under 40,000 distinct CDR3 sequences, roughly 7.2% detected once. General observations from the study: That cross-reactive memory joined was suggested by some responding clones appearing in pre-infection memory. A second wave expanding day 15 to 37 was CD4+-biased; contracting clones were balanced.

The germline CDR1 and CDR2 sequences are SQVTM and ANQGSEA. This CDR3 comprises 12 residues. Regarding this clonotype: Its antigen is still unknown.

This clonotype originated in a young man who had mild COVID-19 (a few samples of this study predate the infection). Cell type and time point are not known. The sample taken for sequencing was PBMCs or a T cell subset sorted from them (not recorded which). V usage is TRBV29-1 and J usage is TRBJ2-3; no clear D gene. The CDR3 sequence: CSKQSSTDTQYF. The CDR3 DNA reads TGCAGTAAGCAGTCTAGCACAGATACGCAGTATTTT.